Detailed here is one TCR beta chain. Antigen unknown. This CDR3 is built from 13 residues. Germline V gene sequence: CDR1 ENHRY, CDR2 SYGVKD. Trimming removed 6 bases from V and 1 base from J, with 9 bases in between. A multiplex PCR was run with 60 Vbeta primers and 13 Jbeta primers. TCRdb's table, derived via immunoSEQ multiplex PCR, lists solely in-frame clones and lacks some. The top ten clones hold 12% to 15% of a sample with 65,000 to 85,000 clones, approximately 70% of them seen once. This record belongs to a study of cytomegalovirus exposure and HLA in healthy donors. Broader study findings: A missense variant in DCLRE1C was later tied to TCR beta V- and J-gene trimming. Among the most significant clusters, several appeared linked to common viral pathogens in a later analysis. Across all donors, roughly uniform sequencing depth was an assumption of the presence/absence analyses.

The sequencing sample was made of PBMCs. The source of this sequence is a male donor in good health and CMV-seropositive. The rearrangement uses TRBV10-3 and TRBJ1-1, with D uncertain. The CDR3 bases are TGTGCCATCAGCAGAGGAGCGAACACTGAAGCTTTCTTT. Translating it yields CAISRGANTEAFF.